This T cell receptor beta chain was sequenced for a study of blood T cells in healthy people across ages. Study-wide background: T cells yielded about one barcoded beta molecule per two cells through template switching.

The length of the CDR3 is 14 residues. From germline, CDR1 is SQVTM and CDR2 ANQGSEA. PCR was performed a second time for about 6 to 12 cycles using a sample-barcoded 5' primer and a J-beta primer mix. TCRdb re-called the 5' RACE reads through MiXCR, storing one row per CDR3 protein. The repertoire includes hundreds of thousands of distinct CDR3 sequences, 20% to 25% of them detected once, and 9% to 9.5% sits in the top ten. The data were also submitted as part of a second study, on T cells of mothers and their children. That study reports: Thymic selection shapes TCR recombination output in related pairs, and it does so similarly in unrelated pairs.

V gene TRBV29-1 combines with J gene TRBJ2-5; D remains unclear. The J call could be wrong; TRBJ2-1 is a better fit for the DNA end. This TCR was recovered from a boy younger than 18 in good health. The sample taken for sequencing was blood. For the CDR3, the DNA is TGCAGCGTTGAGGAGATTCCCCCATCCGATGAGCAGTTCTTC. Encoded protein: CSVEEIPPSDEQFF.